A single T cell receptor beta chain is shown here with its context. There is no known antigen for this receptor. Base qualities were left out, and no much larger clone turns up one base away. This specimen belongs to a study of Ad26.COV2.S vaccination and SARS-CoV-2 variants (TCRdb year 2021). With regard to the full study: Vaccine-arm donors came from COV1001, a multicentre, randomized, double-blind, placebo-controlled phase I-IIa trial of Ad26.COV2.S in healthy adults. TCRbeta repertoire sequencing served as the tool for gauging how specific and how broad the SARS-CoV-2-reactive T cell receptors were following Ad26.COV2.S vaccination. The TCR-sequenced set comprised approximately 30 samples: some 20 Ad26.COV2.S vaccine recipients, 5 placebo recipients and 8 SARS-CoV-2 convalescent individuals. Ad26.COV2.S was administered intramuscularly at 5 x 10^10 or 1 x 10^11 viral particles, either as a single shot or as two shots given 56 days apart. Investigators remained blinded to trial group allocation during experiments and outcome assessment. Trial participants were randomized into five groups of five: low-dose or high-dose Ad26.COV2.S given once or twice, or placebo on both occasions.

What this sample's treatment or condition label stands for: roughly 19 received Ad26.COV2.S at low or high dose, single or two shots; a few received placebo; per-sample allocation not given. Repertoires of vaccine and placebo recipients were sequenced from samples collected on day 63 after the first injection. Between 29 July and 7 August 2020, Cohort 1b enrolled about two dozen adults aged 18-55 years at one site in Boston, USA. Ad26.COV2.S was a replication-incompetent adenovirus type 26 vector that expressed a prefusion-stabilized SARS-CoV-2 spike protein derived from the original Wuhan strain. The immunoSEQ Assay was the method used to sequence TCRbeta CDR3 regions. After extraction, genomic DNA underwent amplification by bias-controlled multiplex PCR, followed by high-throughput sequencing. Per the source publication's procedure: Collapsing and filtering of sequences were performed to quantify the absolute abundance of each unique TCRbeta CDR3 region. T cell fraction was estimated by normalizing TCRbeta template counts to usable DNA, which was measured by amplifying reference genes present in all nucleated cells. Repertoire TCRs were annotated as SARS-CoV-2-specific when V gene, CDR3 amino acid sequence and J gene were exactly matched to a known reactive TCR set. The reference SARS-CoV-2 TCR set was obtained from MIRA and was filtered for enrichment in COVID-19-positive ImmuneCODE repertoires, whereby public or cross-reactive TCRs were removed. Drawing on the MIRA antigens, annotated TCRs were analysed further at the level of specific ORF or position within ORF. Breadth was defined as the number of annotated unique rearrangements divided by the total number of unique productive rearrangements, and depth was defined as the summed frequency of the annotated unique rearrangements. Group comparisons of TCR breadth used two-sided Wilcoxon rank-sum tests. TCRdb took over this immuneACCESS table, retaining in-frame rearrangements with V and J assigned. Such tables are incomplete; in checked studies, under half of the missing clones stem from an unresolved V gene, and the remainder is unexplained. D and trimming were read from the DNA, whereas the V and J calls and clone size are those reported in that table. The sample table lists some 330,000 clones, under 90% of them with a count of one. Together, the top ten hold around 5.5% of the sample.

The germline V gene sets CDR1 to MNHEY and CDR2 to SVGAGI. Deletion took 6 bases off V and 7 bases off J, with a span of 6 bases between the germline ends. The CDR3 has 11 amino acids, counting the end cysteine and phenylalanine. Only CDR3 DNA is held: 33 bases, read in frame from base 1. Overall study results and their limits: The study was not powered to compare responses between vaccine doses or regimens. The authors noted that the TCR breadth and depth analyses may have underestimated total T cell responses. Vaccine and placebo recipients had comparable non-spike TCR breadth, which fits with the vaccine containing only spike. Higher spike-specific TCR breadth was observed in Ad26.COV2.S recipients than in placebo recipients (P = 0.0014). Substantial breadth of spike-specific CD8+ and CD4+ T cell responses was reported after vaccination.

The TCR sequence derives from a person between 18 and 60 years old who received the Ad26.COV2.S COVID-19 vaccine or a placebo. Sequencing was performed on peripheral blood, taken in a trial of Ad26.COV2.S vaccine versus placebo. The sequence joins TRBV6-5 to TRBJ2-2, with the D gene not clear enough to name. For the CDR3, the sequence is CASSLFGELFF. The DNA sequence reads TGTGCCAGCAGCCTCTTCGGGGAGCTGTTTTTT.